This TCR beta chain derives from a study of cytomegalovirus exposure and HLA in healthy donors. Study findings and constraints: In vitro work confirmed that three CMV-associated chains recognize CMV antigens. Across donors, sequencing depth was assumed by presence/absence analyses to be roughly uniform.

V dropped 6 bases and J dropped 4; count of bases not matched to a gene: 9. CDR3 size: 14 residues. From germline, CDR1 is SQVTM and CDR2 ANQGSEA. Primers included in the PCR were 60 Vbeta and 13 Jbeta primers. Only in-frame clones appear in the TCRdb table, and some are missing; sequencing was by immunoSEQ multiplex PCR. The top ten clones hold 2.5% to 3.5% of a sample with about 120,000 clones, roughly 80% of them seen once. In this sample, this clone turned up a few times. Antigen: not known. The V gene is TRBV29-1, the J gene TRBJ2-1, with TRBD1 identical over 7 bases. The sample taken for sequencing was PBMCs. The sequence was collected from a woman aged 25 to 39 in good health and CMV-seropositive. The CDR3 protein is CSVADRVVYNEQFF. CDR3 nucleotides: TGCAGCGTCGCCGACAGGGTGGTTTACAATGAGCAGTTCTTC.